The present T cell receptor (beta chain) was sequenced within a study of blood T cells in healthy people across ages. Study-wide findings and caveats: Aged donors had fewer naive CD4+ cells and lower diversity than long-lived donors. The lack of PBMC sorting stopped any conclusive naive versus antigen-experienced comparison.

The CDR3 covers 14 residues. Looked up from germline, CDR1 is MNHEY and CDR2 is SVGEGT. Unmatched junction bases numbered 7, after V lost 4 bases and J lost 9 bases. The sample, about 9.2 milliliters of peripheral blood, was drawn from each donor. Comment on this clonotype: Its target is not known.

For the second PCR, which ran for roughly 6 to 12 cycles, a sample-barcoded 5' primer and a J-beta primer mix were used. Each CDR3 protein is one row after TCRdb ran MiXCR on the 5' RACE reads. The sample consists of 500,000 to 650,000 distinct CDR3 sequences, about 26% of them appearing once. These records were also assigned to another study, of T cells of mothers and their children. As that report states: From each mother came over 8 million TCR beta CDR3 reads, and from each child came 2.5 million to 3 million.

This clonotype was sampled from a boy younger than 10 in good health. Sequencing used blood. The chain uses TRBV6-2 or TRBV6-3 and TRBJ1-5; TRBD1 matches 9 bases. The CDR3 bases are TGTGCCAGCAGTTCTACAGGGGGCGCCGGGCCCCAGCATTTT. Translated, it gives CASSSTGGAGPQHF.